Described below is a single T cell receptor (beta chain) sequence and its context. What it binds is not known. The sample originates from a study of T cells in Graves' hyperthyroidism and ophthalmopathy. Study-wide findings and caveats: Among clonotypes expanded in thyroid above 0.001, most were also found in blood.

Germline assignment: CDR1 MNHEY and CDR2 SVGEGT. V trimming: 2 bases; J trimming: 8 bases; junction bases outside the gene matches: 10. This CDR3 is 17 amino acids long. Amplified TCR beta CDR3 regions came from RNA transcripts. Carried out on the TCR CDR3, a first-round RT-PCR used the HTBI primer set. One entry per CDR3 protein results from TCRdb running MiXCR on the multiplex PCR reads. This sample has some 350,000 distinct CDR3 sequences, with about an eighth found just once. Used for diagnoses were clinical symptoms, serum thyroxine and TRAb, thyroid ultrasound and orbital computed tomography. It was around 10 ml of fresh peripheral blood that supplied the PBMCs.

Sequenced material: blood. The sequence was collected from a woman aged 40 to 50 with Graves' ophthalmopathy. The chain has TRBV6-2 or TRBV6-3 and TRBJ2-4, with TRBD1 matching over 12 bases. CDR3 in amino acids: CASSYALGQGAADIQYF. The CDR3 DNA sequence: TGTGCCAGCAGTTACGCCCTGGGACAGGGGGCTGCGGACATTCAGTACTTC.